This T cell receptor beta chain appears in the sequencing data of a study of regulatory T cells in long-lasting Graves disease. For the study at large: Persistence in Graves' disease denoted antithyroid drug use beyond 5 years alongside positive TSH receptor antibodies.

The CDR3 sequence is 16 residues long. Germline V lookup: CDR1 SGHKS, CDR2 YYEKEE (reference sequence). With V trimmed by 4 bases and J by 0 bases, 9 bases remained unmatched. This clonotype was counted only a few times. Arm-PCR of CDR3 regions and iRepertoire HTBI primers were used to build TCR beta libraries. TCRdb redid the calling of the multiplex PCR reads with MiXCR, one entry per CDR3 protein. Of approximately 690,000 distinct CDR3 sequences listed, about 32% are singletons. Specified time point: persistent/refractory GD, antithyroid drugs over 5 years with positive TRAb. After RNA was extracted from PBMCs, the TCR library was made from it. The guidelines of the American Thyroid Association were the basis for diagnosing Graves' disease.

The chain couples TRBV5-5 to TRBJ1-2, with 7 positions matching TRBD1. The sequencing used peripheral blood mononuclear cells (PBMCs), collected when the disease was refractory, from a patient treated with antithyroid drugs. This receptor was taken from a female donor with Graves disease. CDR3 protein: CASSRYDGQANYGYTF. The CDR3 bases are TGTGCCAGCAGCCGCTACGACGGACAGGCTAACTATGGCTACACCTTC.